These 25 T cell receptor beta chains came from one sample sequenced in a study of shared clonotypes between healthy human individuals. TCRdb's copy holds only in-frame clones and misses some; the assay was immunoSEQ multiplex PCR. The sample lists 2 million to 2.5 million clones, around 90% occurring once. Sequencing was performed on naive CD4+ T cells from PBMCs. Subset here: CD45RA+ positively selected. The receptors here all came from a man aged 18 to 29 in good health. Some clones in this sample may be carry-over from other donors' samples.

This rearrangement joins TRBV6-5 to TRBJ1-2; D uncertain. V lost 5 bases and J 5 bases, leaving 9 bases between the germline ends. CDR1 is MNHEY, CDR2 SVGAGI, per germline. The CDR3 sequence is 12 residues long. The CDR3 DNA sequence: TGTGCCAGCAGTCATGAGAATTATGGCTACACCTTC. Translation gives CASSHENYGYTF.

The chain joins TRBV6-1 to TRBJ2-7, with D possibly being TRBD1 or TRBD2 (6 bases each). The CDR3 is 14 residues long. The germline CDR1 and CDR2 sequences are MNHNS and SASEGT. Trimming shortened V by 6 bases and J by 2 bases, and 14 bases separated the two germline ends. The CDR3 coding sequence is TGTGCCAGCAGCCGAGGGGGGCGCCCCTACGAGCAGTACTTC. The encoded protein is CASSRGGRPYEQYF.

As concerns this clone: Other DNA sequences in the same sample also yield this CDR3. The V call is TRBV27, the J call TRBJ1-1; possible D gene TRBD1, 5 bases. V lost 3 bases and J 0 bases, leaving 8 bases between the germline ends. The CDR3 is 14 residues long. Germline-derived CDR1 and CDR2 are MNHEY and SMNVEV (reference sequence). Here the CDR3 DNA reads TGTGCCAGCAGTTTTGACAGAATGAACACTGAAGCTTTCTTT. It translates to CASSFDRMNTEAFF.

This sequence joins TRBV30 and TRBJ2-5; 9 bases fit TRBD1. V dropped 4 bases and J dropped 3; count of bases not matched to a gene: 6. Germline V CDR1 and CDR2: GTSNPN, SVGIG (reference sequence). This CDR3 has 14 amino acids. In DNA, the CDR3 is TGTGCCTGGACCTACAGGGGGCGGAAAGAGACCCAGTACTTC. As protein: CAWTYRGRKETQYF. The full variable domain, its missing parts supplied by reference TRBV30 and TRBJ2-5, is SQTIHQWPATLVQPVGSPLSLECTVEGTSNPNLYWYRQAAGRGLQLLFYSVGIGQISSEVPQNLSASRPQDRQFILSSKKLLLSDSGFYLCAWTYRGRKETQYFGPGTRLLVL.

The rearrangement uses TRBV14 and TRBJ2-7; D may be TRBD2 (5 bases). The V gene's germline CDR1 is SGHDN and CDR2 FVKESK. The CDR3 is 14 amino acids. Trimming removed 2 bases at V and 2 bases at J, with 10 bases between. In DNA form, the CDR3 reads TGTGCCAGCAGCCAACAGGACTTTACCTACGAGCAGTACTTC. Translated, it gives CASSQQDFTYEQYF.

The CDR3 sequence: CASSPTGGAGNTIYF. CDR3 nucleotides: TGTGCCAGCAGCCCGACAGGGGGCGCTGGAAACACCATATATTTT. This chain links TRBV28 with TRBJ1-3; 10 positions agree with TRBD1. The germline CDR1 and CDR2 sequences are MDHEN and SYDVKM. The CDR3 contains 15 residues. V was clipped by 6 bases and J by 2 bases; unmatched bases: 4.

For this clone: Other nucleotide sequences in the sample specify the same CDR3. The V and J genes are TRBV6-4 and TRBJ1-1; D not certain. The germline gives CDR1 MRHNA, CDR2 SNTAGT. CDR3 length equals 13 residues. Trimming shortened V by 8 bases and J by 1 base, and 11 bases separated the two germline ends. The CDR3 is CASSIEGNTEAFF. The CDR3 region has the DNA TGTGCCAGCTCCATAGAAGGGAACACTGAAGCTTTCTTT.

DNA for the CDR3: TGTGCCAGCAGCCAGTGGCGGCGGGAGGGGTTGGCAGAGACCCAGTACTTC. Its translation: CASSQWRREGLAETQYF. The chain has TRBV11-2 and TRBJ2-5; 9 positions agree with TRBD2. J gave up 4 bases and V 5 bases, and 14 bases lay outside the gene matches. Germline CDR1 is SGHAT and CDR2 is FQNNGV. The CDR3 totals 17 residues.

The V gene is TRBV5-1, the J gene TRBJ1-3, with 10 bases matching TRBD1. The CDR3 extends over 14 amino acids. Per the germline V gene, CDR1 is SGHRS and CDR2 is YFSETQ. V shed 0 bases, J shed 8 bases, and the junction held 2 bases outside the gene matches. The CDR3 coding sequence is TGCGCCAGCAGCTTGGAAGGGACAGGGGACACCATATATTTT. It translates to CASSLEGTGDTIYF.

The rearrangement uses TRBV28 and TRBJ1-1; maybe TRBD1 (5 bases). The germline V gene has CDR1 MDHEN and CDR2 SYDVKM. CDR3 length: 13 residues. Trimming removed 3 bases at V and 12 bases at J, with 17 bases between. CDR3 coding DNA: TGTGCCAGCAGTTTGAAAGGCAGGGAGAGGACTTTCTTT. Protein sequence: CASSLKGRERTFF.

This clone was observed a single time. The rearrangement uses TRBV5-1 and TRBJ2-1, with TRBD2 matching over 10 bases. Germline-derived CDR1 and CDR2 are SGHRS and YFSETQ. The CDR3 spans 17 residues. The ends lost 0 bases at V and 4 bases at J; junction bases unmatched: 7. The CDR3 nucleotides read TGCGCCAGCAGCTTGGACTCCCGGACTAGCGGTTACAATGAGCAGTTCTTC. Protein sequence: CASSLDSRTSGYNEQFF. Variable domain in full (rest from reference TRBV5-1 and TRBJ2-1): KAGVTQTPRYLIKTRGQQVTLSCSPISGHRSVSWYQQTPGQGLQFLFEYFSETQRNKGNFPGRFSGRQFSNSRSEMNVSTLELGDSALYLCASSLDSRTSGYNEQFFGPGTRLTVL.

The rearrangement uses TRBV2 and TRBJ2-1; D is perhaps TRBD2 (7 bases). Trimming took 9 bases from V and 15 from J, leaving 15 bases between them. Per the germline V gene, CDR1 is SNHLY and CDR2 is FYNNEI. The CDR3 contains 10 residues. The CDR3 nucleotides read TGTGCCAGTTCTTGGGGGGGCCCGTTCTTC. Translation gives CASSWGGPFF.

The table lists this clone with many counts. Different DNA sequences within this sample yield the same CDR3. This chain connects TRBV7-2 to TRBJ1-5; 9 nucleotides line up with TRBD1. CDR1 is SGHTA, CDR2 FQGNSA, per germline. The CDR3 covers 13 residues. Trimming at V came to 5 bases and at J to 7 bases, leaving 3 bases not matched to a gene. The CDR3 coding sequence is TGTGCCAGCAGCGGGACAGGGAGCCAGCCCCAGCATTTT. This translates into CASSGTGSQPQHF.

This clone has just a few counts. V is TRBV28 and J is TRBJ1-2; 8 nucleotides agree with TRBD1. V shed 7 bases, J shed 9 bases, and the junction held 10 bases outside the gene matches. Germline CDR1 and CDR2: MDHEN and SYDVKM. CDR3 length: 13 amino acids. CDR3 coding DNA: TGTGCCAGCACCGAGGACAGGGCCTACCGCTACACCTTC. It codes for CASTEDRAYRYTF.

The chain joins TRBV5-4 to TRBJ2-7; 8 nucleotides match TRBD2. The ends lost 4 bases at V and 3 bases at J; junction bases unmatched: 9. Germline assignment: CDR1 SGHNT and CDR2 YYREEE (reference sequence). The CDR3 has 15 amino acids. This CDR3 reads CASSLGAGVVYEQYF. CDR3 in DNA: TGTGCCAGCAGCCTTGGAGCGGGAGTTGTCTACGAGCAGTACTTC.

The V call is TRBV2, the J call TRBJ2-6; D gene ambiguous. The CDR3 contains 15 residues. Germline CDR1 and CDR2: SNHLY and FYNNEI. Trimming took 4 bases from V and 2 from J, leaving 9 bases between them. CDR3 DNA: TGTGCCAGCAGTGGCCAGTCGGCTGGGGCCAACGTCCTGACTTTC. Its translation is CASSGQSAGANVLTF.

The rearrangement links TRBV2 to TRBJ2-4; 9 bases are shared with TRBD2. Looked up from germline, CDR1 is SNHLY and CDR2 is FYNNEI. CDR3 size: 14 residues. V lost 8 bases to trimming and J lost 2 bases; unmatched junction nucleotides: 4. CDR3 protein: CASGLAGTKNIQYF. In nucleotides, the CDR3 is TGTGCCAGCGGGCTAGCGGGAACCAAAAACATTCAGTACTTC.

This clone has just one count. The chain uses TRBV28 and TRBJ2-7, with 8 bases that match TRBD1. Germline loops: CDR1 MDHEN, CDR2 SYDVKM. The CDR3 is made up of 16 amino acids. After removal of 9 bases from V and 2 bases from J, the junction contained 15 bases not matched to a gene. CDR3 region: CASLGQGLSNAYEQYF. CDR3 DNA sequence: TGTGCCAGTCTAGGACAGGGCCTCTCAAATGCCTACGAGCAGTACTTC.

This sequence joins TRBV27 and TRBJ2-7, with D possibly called TRBD1 or TRBD2 (6 bases each). V lost 4 bases, J lost 0 bases, and 10 bases lay in between. The CDR3 is 14 residues long. Germline CDR1 and CDR2: MNHEY and SMNVEV (reference sequence). For the CDR3, the DNA is TGTGCCAGCAGTTCTAGGGGGGACTCCTACGAGCAGTACTTC. This translates into CASSSRGDSYEQYF.

Concerning this clone: The same CDR3 arises from other DNA sequences in this sample as well. The chain couples TRBV7-3 to TRBJ2-1, with 8 bases that match TRBD2. CDR1 and CDR2 (germline): SGHTA, FQGTGA. The CDR3 length is 15 residues. The J segment lost 4 bases and the V segment lost 6 bases, leaving 8 bases of the junction unmatched. CDR3 in amino acids: CASSSGLAEYNEQFF. The CDR3 DNA reads as TGTGCCAGCAGTTCTGGACTAGCTGAATACAATGAGCAGTTCTTC.

The chain employs TRBV5-1 and TRBJ1-1; D not certain. With 0 bases removed from V and 1 base from J, the gap between germline ends came to 10 bases. Looked up from germline, CDR1 is SGHRS and CDR2 is YFSETQ. The CDR3 extends over 15 amino acids. This CDR3 reads CASSLDSGKNTEAFF. DNA for the CDR3: TGCGCCAGCAGCTTGGATTCGGGAAAGAACACTGAAGCTTTCTTT. Variable domain in full (rest from reference TRBV5-1 and TRBJ1-1): KAGVTQTPRYLIKTRGQQVTLSCSPISGHRSVSWYQQTPGQGLQFLFEYFSETQRNKGNFPGRFSGRQFSNSRSEMNVSTLELGDSALYLCASSLDSGKNTEAFFGQGTRLTVV.

This sequence joins TRBV27 and TRBJ1-2; D may be TRBD1 (6 bases). Trimming shortened V by 2 bases and J by 4 bases, and 14 bases separated the two germline ends. CDR3 length: 15 residues. Looked up from germline, CDR1 is MNHEY and CDR2 is SMNVEV (reference sequence). The CDR3 sequence: CASSLTPRGGYGYTF. The CDR3 nucleotides read TGTGCCAGCAGTTTAACCCCGAGGGGGGGCTATGGCTACACCTTC.

The table lists this clone with a few counts. The genes are TRBV28 and TRBJ1-1; 8 bases agree with TRBD1. The CDR3 covers 14 residues. From germline, CDR1 is MDHEN and CDR2 SYDVKM. V lost 6 bases, J lost 6 bases, and 9 bases stayed unmatched. The CDR3 bases are TGTGCCAGCAGCCTTCAGGACAGGGTGGCTGAAGCTTTCTTT. As protein: CASSLQDRVAEAFF.

The chain links TRBV7-6 to TRBJ2-5; D possibly corresponds to TRBD2 (5 bases). The DNA matches TRBJ2-7 better at its end, which makes the J call doubtful. CDR1 and CDR2 from the germline V gene are SGHVS and FNYEAQ. This CDR3 spans 16 amino acids. CDR3 nucleotide sequence: TGTGCCAGCACCCCCCTCCGACTACACAGCTCCTACGAGCAGTACTTC. It translates to CASTPLRLHSSYEQYF.

The CDR3 reads CASSRPALNTEAFF. DNA for the CDR3: TGTGCCAGCAGTCGACCAGCTTTGAACACTGAAGCTTTCTTT. The chain is built from TRBV28 and TRBJ1-1; no clear D. Germline assignment: CDR1 MDHEN and CDR2 SYDVKM. The V end was cut by 5 bases, the J end by 0 bases, with 10 bases between. The CDR3 contains 14 residues.